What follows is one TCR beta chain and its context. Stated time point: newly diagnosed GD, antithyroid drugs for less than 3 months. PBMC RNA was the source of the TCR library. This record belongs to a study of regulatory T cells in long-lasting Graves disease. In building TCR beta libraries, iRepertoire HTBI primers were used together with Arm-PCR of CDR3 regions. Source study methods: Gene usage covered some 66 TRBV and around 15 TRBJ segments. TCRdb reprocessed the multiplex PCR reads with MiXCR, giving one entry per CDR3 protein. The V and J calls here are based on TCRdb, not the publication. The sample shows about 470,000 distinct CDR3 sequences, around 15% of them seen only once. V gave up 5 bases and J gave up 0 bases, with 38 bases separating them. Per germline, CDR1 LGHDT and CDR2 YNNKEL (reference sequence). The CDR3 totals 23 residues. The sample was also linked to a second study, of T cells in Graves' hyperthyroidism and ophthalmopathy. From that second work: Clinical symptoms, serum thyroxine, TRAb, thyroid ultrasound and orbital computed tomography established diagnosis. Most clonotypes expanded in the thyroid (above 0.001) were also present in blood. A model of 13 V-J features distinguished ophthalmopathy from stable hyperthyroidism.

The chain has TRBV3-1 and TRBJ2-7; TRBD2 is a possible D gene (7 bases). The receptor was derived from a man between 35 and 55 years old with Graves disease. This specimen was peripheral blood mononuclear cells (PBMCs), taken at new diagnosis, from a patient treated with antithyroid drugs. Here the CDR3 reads CASSSSPLSSGRLWGLSSYEQYF. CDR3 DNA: TGTGCCAGCAGCTCCTCCCCGTTAAGTAGCGGGCGCTTGTGGGGGCTTAGCTCCTACGAGCAGTACTTC.